Listed below are T cell receptor beta chains from one sample, sequenced in a study of lymphopenia after photon versus proton radiotherapy. Produced via immunoSEQ multiplex PCR; TCRdb's table is partial and in-frame only. The table has some 41,000 clones, around 85% seen once. The sample was peripheral blood, taken from a patient treated with photon-based radiotherapy. The origin of the receptors is a man in his forties or fifties with gastric cancer. CDR3s include the opening cysteine and the closing phenylalanine or tryptophan. Fields, in order: V gene, J gene, clone size, D gene, CDR3 DNA, CDR3 protein. A D gene is named only where the DNA matches it firmly. Not all rows give a size; the values are once, few, many and, for expanded clones, a class.

v_gene: TRBV7-2
j_gene: TRBJ2-7
abundance: NA
d_gene: NA
CDR3nt: TGTGCCAGCAGCTTAAATAGGGGGGCCGACGAGCAGTACTTC
CDR3aa: CASSLNRGADEQYF

v_gene: TRBV6-4
j_gene: TRBJ1-1
abundance: NA
d_gene: NA
CDR3nt: TGTGCCAGCAAGTCAGGGGTCGGGAACACTGAAGCTTTCTTT
CDR3aa: CASKSGVGNTEAFF

v_gene: TRBV19
j_gene: TRBJ1-1
abundance: NA
d_gene: NA
CDR3nt: TGTGCCAGTAGTAACAGGGTTCGGGGGACTGAAGCTTTCTTT
CDR3aa: CASSNRVRGTEAFF

v_gene: TRBV18
j_gene: TRBJ2-7
abundance: NA
d_gene: NA
CDR3nt: TGTGCCAGCTCACCACAGGGGAACGAGCAGTACTTC
CDR3aa: CASSPQGNEQYF

v_gene: TRBV10-2
j_gene: TRBJ2-1
abundance: NA
d_gene: TRBD1
CDR3nt: TGCGCCAGCAGAAACAGGGGCTCCTACAATGAGCAGTTCTTC
CDR3aa: CASRNRGSYNEQFF

v_gene: TRBV6-1
j_gene: TRBJ2-7
abundance: NA
d_gene: TRBD2
CDR3nt: TGTGCCAGCAGCCGGGGGGGGGACTCCTACGAGCAGTACTTC
CDR3aa: CASSRGGDSYEQYF

v_gene: TRBV19
j_gene: TRBJ1-2
abundance: NA
d_gene: TRBD1
CDR3nt: TGTGCCAGTAGGGACGGACAGGAGTACTATGGCTACACCTTC
CDR3aa: CASRDGQEYYGYTF

v_gene: TRBV15
j_gene: TRBJ2-1
abundance: NA
d_gene: NA
CDR3nt: TGTGCCACCAGCAGAGATTACATGAGTAGGAATGAGCAGTTCTTC
CDR3aa: CATSRDYMSRNEQFF

v_gene: TRBV5-4
j_gene: TRBJ2-2
abundance: NA
d_gene: TRBD1
CDR3nt: TGTGCCAGCGGCGAACCCGGTGGACAGGGTCGGACCGGGGAGCTGTTTTTT
CDR3aa: CASGEPGGQGRTGELFF

v_gene: TRBV7-2
j_gene: TRBJ2-3
abundance: NA
d_gene: NA
CDR3nt: TGTGCCAGCAGCTTAGAAGGGTCCCACACAGATACGCAGTATTTT
CDR3aa: CASSLEGSHTDTQYF

v_gene: TRBV6-1
j_gene: TRBJ1-1
abundance: few
d_gene: NA
CDR3nt: TGTGCCAGCAGTGAAGTTGCGGGGAGGGCCACTGAAGCTTTCTTT
CDR3aa: CASSEVAGRATEAFF

v_gene: TRBV5-6
j_gene: TRBJ1-1
abundance: NA
d_gene: NA
CDR3nt: TGTGCCAGCAGCTTTACCAGGGACCCCAAGAACACTGAAGCTTTCTTT
CDR3aa: CASSFTRDPKNTEAFF

v_gene: TRBV29-1
j_gene: TRBJ2-1
abundance: NA
d_gene: TRBD1
CDR3nt: TGCAGCGCAGGACAGGGCGGTGAGCAGTTCTTC
CDR3aa: CSAGQGGEQFF

v_gene: TRBV27
j_gene: TRBJ2-2
abundance: NA
d_gene: NA
CDR3nt: TGTGCCAGCAGTTTCCTCCAGGGAAGACGCGGGGAGCTGTTTTTT
CDR3aa: CASSFLQGRRGELFF

v_gene: TRBV9
j_gene: TRBJ2-3
abundance: NA
d_gene: TRBD2
CDR3nt: TGTGCCAGCAGCGAAAACCCACCATTAGCGGGAGGTGGTACAGATACGCAGTATTTT
CDR3aa: CASSENPPLAGGGTDTQYF

v_gene: TRBV5-6
j_gene: TRBJ1-3
abundance: NA
d_gene: TRBD1
CDR3nt: TGTGCCAGCAGCCGGGACAGCTTCTCTGGAAACACCATATATTTT
CDR3aa: CASSRDSFSGNTIYF

v_gene: TRBV5-1
j_gene: TRBJ2-7
abundance: NA
d_gene: TRBD1
CDR3nt: TGCGCCAGCAGCCCGGGACAGCCCCGCTACGAGCAGTACTTC
CDR3aa: CASSPGQPRYEQYF

v_gene: TRBV11-3
j_gene: TRBJ2-7
abundance: NA
d_gene: TRBD1
CDR3nt: TGTGCCAGCAGCTTGGACAGGGGGTGGTCCTACGAGCAGTACTTC
CDR3aa: CASSLDRGWSYEQYF

v_gene: TRBV28
j_gene: TRBJ1-2
abundance: few
d_gene: NA
CDR3nt: TGTGCCAGCAGTTTACAGGGAGCTAACTATGGCTACACCTTC
CDR3aa: CASSLQGANYGYTF

v_gene: TRBV9
j_gene: TRBJ1-1
abundance: NA
d_gene: NA
CDR3nt: TGTGCCAGCAGCGTAAAAACGTCCACTGAAGCTTTCTTT
CDR3aa: CASSVKTSTEAFF

v_gene: TRBV14
j_gene: TRBJ2-3
abundance: NA
d_gene: TRBD2
CDR3nt: TGTGCCAGCAGCCAAGCCCGCGCGGGACTATCTGGGGATACGCAGTATTTT
CDR3aa: CASSQARAGLSGDTQYF

v_gene: TRBV6-1
j_gene: TRBJ2-5
abundance: NA
d_gene: TRBD2
CDR3nt: TGTGCCAGCAGTGGACTAGCGGGAGATTTGGAGACCCAGTACTTC
CDR3aa: CASSGLAGDLETQYF

v_gene: TRBV28
j_gene: TRBJ2-7
abundance: NA
d_gene: TRBD2
CDR3nt: TGTGCCAGCAGTATAGCGGGAGGGTCCTTCGAGCAGTACTTC
CDR3aa: CASSIAGGSFEQYF

v_gene: TRBV28
j_gene: TRBJ2-7
abundance: NA
d_gene: TRBD1
CDR3nt: TGTGCCAGCAGTTCCCGGGACAGTCGCTACGAGCAGTACTTC
CDR3aa: CASSSRDSRYEQYF

v_gene: TRBV20-1
j_gene: TRBJ2-7
abundance: NA
d_gene: NA
CDR3nt: TGCAGTGCTAGAGATTACGCCGAGCAGTACTTC
CDR3aa: CSARDYAEQYF

v_gene: TRBV5-1
j_gene: TRBJ2-3
abundance: NA
d_gene: NA
CDR3nt: TGCGCCAGCAGACCCTTTAGCACAGATACGCAGTATTTT
CDR3aa: CASRPFSTDTQYF

v_gene: TRBV7-2
j_gene: TRBJ2-3
abundance: NA
d_gene: TRBD2
CDR3nt: TGTGCCAGCAGCTTTGGGGCGGGAGGGGGGACAGATACGCAGTATTTT
CDR3aa: CASSFGAGGGTDTQYF

v_gene: TRBV5-4
j_gene: TRBJ2-1
abundance: NA
d_gene: NA
CDR3nt: TGTGCCAGCAGCTTCCCGGGGGCGAGGGAGAATGAGCAGTTCTTC
CDR3aa: CASSFPGARENEQFF

v_gene: TRBV9
j_gene: TRBJ2-5
abundance: NA
d_gene: NA
CDR3nt: TGTGCCAGCAGCGTAGGGGGTGTAGGTGGGGAGACCCAGTACTTC
CDR3aa: CASSVGGVGGETQYF

v_gene: TRBV6-1
j_gene: TRBJ2-1
abundance: NA
d_gene: NA
CDR3nt: TGTGCCAGCAGTGAAGGTATGGACCGCTACAATGAGCAGTTCTTC
CDR3aa: CASSEGMDRYNEQFF

v_gene: TRBV28
j_gene: TRBJ2-1
abundance: NA
d_gene: TRBD2
CDR3nt: TGTGCCAGCAGTCCGCCGGGACTAGCTGGGTACAATGAGCAGTTCTTC
CDR3aa: CASSPPGLAGYNEQFF